Below, 6 T cell receptor beta chains from the same sample are listed, as sequenced in a study of blood T cell repertoires in COVID-19. Assay: immunoSEQ multiplex PCR; the TCRdb copy retains only in-frame clones and omits some. Here the sample spans a few hundred thousand clones, approximately 86% being singletons. The sample was peripheral blood. The receptors stem from an older woman with COVID-19, enrolled during active disease.

This chain uses TRBV19 with TRBJ2-3; a weak D match, TRBD2 (6 bases). The CDR3 sequence is 14 residues long. Germline assignment: CDR1 LNHDA and CDR2 SQIVND (reference sequence). The V end lost 5 bases, the J end lost 4 bases, and 13 bases lay between the germline ends. The CDR3 DNA follows: TGTGCCAGTAGTTGGGGGGTAGTATCAGATACGCAGTATTTT. Amino acid sequence: CASSWGVVSDTQYF.

The chain has TRBV4-3 and TRBJ2-1; D is unclear. The germline CDR1 and CDR2 sequences are LGHNA and YSLEER. CDR3 size: 14 residues. V gave up 4 bases and J gave up 8 bases, with 15 bases separating them. The CDR3 here is CASSLETLSDEQFF. CDR3 sequence (DNA): TGCGCCAGCAGCCTCGAGACTCTTTCCGATGAGCAGTTCTTC.

V is TRBV15 and J is TRBJ1-4; D may be TRBD1 (5 bases). This CDR3 is 15 amino acids long. V dropped 5 bases and J dropped 7 bases, with 17 bases sitting between them. Germline V gene lookup returns CDR1 LNHNV and CDR2 YYDKDF (reference sequence). CDR3 coding DNA: TGTGCCACCAGCGATTTTCAGGGCGGGATTGAAAAACTGTTTTTT. This sequence encodes CATSDFQGGIEKLFF.

This clone has only one observation. The gene calls are TRBV9 and TRBJ2-3; tentatively, D is TRBD1 (6 bases). Germline V gene lookup returns CDR1 SGDLS and CDR2 YYNGEE. Deletions cut 2 bases from V and 4 bases from J, with 11 bases between. The CDR3 sequence is 14 residues long. CDR3 amino acids: CASSVVQGSDTQYF. CDR3 DNA: TGTGCCAGCAGCGTGGTACAGGGCTCAGATACGCAGTATTTT.

V and J are TRBV6-6 and TRBJ1-4; a weak D match, TRBD1 (5 bases). Germline CDR1 MNHNY, CDR2 SVGAGI (reference sequence). CDR3 size: 13 residues. Trimming took 1 base from V and 8 from J, leaving 8 bases between them. CDR3 nucleotide sequence: TGTGCCAGCAGTTACTTCGGGGGAGAAAAACTGTTTTTT. Encoded protein: CASSYFGGEKLFF.

The genes are TRBV5-1 and TRBJ1-4, with TRBD1 identical over 7 bases. CDR1 is SGHRS, CDR2 YFSETQ, per germline. The trim removed 0 bases at V and 7 bases at J, leaving 3 bases unmatched. The CDR3 has 14 residues. CDR3 sequence: CASSLEQGIEKLFF. As DNA, the CDR3 is TGCGCCAGCAGCTTGGAACAGGGGATTGAAAAACTGTTTTTT. The whole variable domain, filled in from reference TRBV5-1 and TRBJ1-4, reads KAGVTQTPRYLIKTRGQQVTLSCSPISGHRSVSWYQQTPGQGLQFLFEYFSETQRNKGNFPGRFSGRQFSNSRSEMNVSTLELGDSALYLCASSLEQGIEKLFFGSGTQLSVL.